One and the same sample provided the 19 T cell receptor beta chains below, sequenced in a study of ipilimumab plus nivolumab after autologous stem cell transplantation. Here immunoSEQ multiplex PCR was the method, and the copy in TCRdb shows in-frame clones only, minus some. The sample holds some 87,000 clones, 83% seen once. This sample comprised PBMCs, obtained in a trial of ipilimumab plus nivolumab as post-transplant consolidation. Every receptor here comes from a male donor with diffuse large B-cell lymphoma.

CDR3: CASSPLKGDRFTIGELFF. The DNA for the CDR3 is TGCGCCAGCAGCCCCCTCAAGGGGGACAGATTTACGATTGGGGAGCTGTTTTTT. This chain uses TRBV4-1 with TRBJ2-2; 7 bases align to TRBD1. V lost 4 bases to trimming and J lost 8 bases; unmatched junction nucleotides: 19. Germline V lookup: CDR1 MGHRA, CDR2 YSYEKL. The CDR3 spans 18 residues.

The table lists this clone with a few counts. This sequence joins TRBV6-5 and TRBJ1-2, with D possibly being TRBD1 (5 bases). Between the trimmed V and J ends, which lost 7 bases and 5 bases, there was a span of 17 bases. This CDR3 is 14 amino acids long. Germline CDR1 is MNHEY and CDR2 is SVGAGI. CDR3 in amino acids: CASTPGGTRYGYTF. The CDR3 DNA sequence: TGTGCCAGCACCCCCGGCGGGACCCGATATGGCTACACCTTC.

The chain is built from TRBV6-5 and TRBJ1-1; D is undetermined. Germline V gives CDR1 MNHEY, CDR2 SVGAGI. The CDR3 extends over 13 amino acids. V was pared by 8 bases and J by 4 bases, with 14 bases between. DNA for the CDR3: TGTGCCAGCGCTATAGGTTGGTCCACTGAAGCTTTCTTT. This codes for CASAIGWSTEAFF.

The genes are TRBV15 and TRBJ1-4, with unresolved D. This CDR3 is built from 12 residues. Germline V lookup: CDR1 LNHNV, CDR2 YYDKDF (reference sequence). Trimming cost V 3 bases and J 7 bases, with 6 bases left between them. The DNA for the CDR3 is TGTGCCACCAGCAGGGAGGTTGAAAAACTGTTTTTT. As protein: CATSREVEKLFF.

The CDR3 coding sequence is TGTGCCAGCAGTGAGGGCGACAGGAGAGCTTTCTTT. Amino acids: CASSEGDRRAFF. V gene TRBV6-1 combines with J gene TRBJ1-1; D possibly corresponds to TRBD1 (6 bases). The V end lost 3 bases, the J end lost 10 bases, and 12 bases lay between the germline ends. CDR1 and CDR2 (germline): MNHNS, SASEGT. The CDR3 is 12 residues long.

This clone was detected a few times. The chain recombines TRBV5-1 with TRBJ2-2, with D unclear. The ends were cut back, 0 bases at V and 4 bases at J, with 13 bases in the middle. Germline values: CDR1 SGHRS, CDR2 YFSETQ. The CDR3 is 16 residues long. The chain's CDR3 is CASSLAVGPSTGELFF. CDR3 in DNA: TGCGCCAGCAGCTTGGCCGTAGGACCATCCACCGGGGAGCTGTTTTTT.

This chain connects TRBV15 to TRBJ2-5; weak D call: TRBD2 (5 bases). The CDR3 has 16 amino acids. The V and J ends lost 5 bases and 4 bases respectively, with 20 bases between them. Germline-derived CDR1 and CDR2 are LNHNV and YYDKDF (reference sequence). Here the CDR3 reads CATSRAGVQWRETQYF. The CDR3 DNA sequence: TGTGCCACCAGCCGTGCCGGGGTACAGTGGCGAGAGACCCAGTACTTC.

The V and J genes are TRBV5-5 and TRBJ2-1; D is undetermined. V was cut by 0 bases and J by 8 bases, with 3 bases left in between. This CDR3 region has 11 residues. Looked up from germline, CDR1 is SGHKS and CDR2 is YYEKEE (reference sequence). This CDR3 reads CASSLVDEQFF. For the CDR3, the DNA is TGTGCCAGCAGCTTGGTGGATGAGCAGTTCTTC. Together with reference TRBV5-5 and TRBJ2-1, the CDR3 gives the full variable domain: DAGVTQSPTHLIKTRGQQVTLRCSPISGHKSVSWYQQVLGQGPQFIFQYYEKEERGRGNFPDRFSARQFPNYSSELNVNALLLGDSALYLCASSLVDEQFFGPGTRLTVL.

This chain uses TRBV5-1 with TRBJ2-5; D possibly corresponds to TRBD2 (6 bases). The CDR3 is 17 amino acids. V gave up 4 bases and J gave up 0 bases, with 19 bases separating them. Germline V gives CDR1 SGHRS, CDR2 YFSETQ. The CDR3 nucleotides read TGCGCCAGCAGCGGAGGCGGGGAACCTCTGTACCAAGAGACCCAGTACTTC. Amino acid sequence: CASSGGGEPLYQETQYF.

The rearrangement links TRBV7-6 to TRBJ2-7; D ambiguous. V was shortened by 2 bases and J by 4 bases, with 12 bases between the two germline ends. In germline, CDR1 is SGHVS, CDR2 FNYEAQ. There are 14 residues in the CDR3. CDR3 loop: CASSLRTQSYEQYF. The CDR3 nucleotides are TGTGCCAGCAGCTTACGGACCCAATCTTACGAGCAGTACTTC.

The chain recombines TRBV14 with TRBJ1-6, with TRBD1 as a possible D gene (6 bases). The CDR3 is 13 amino acids. Germline loops: CDR1 SGHDN, CDR2 FVKESK. V was trimmed by 5 bases and J by 10 bases, leaving 12 bases between them. The CDR3 spells CASSFGQYSPLHF. For the CDR3, the DNA is TGTGCCAGCAGCTTTGGACAGTACTCACCCCTCCACTTT.

The chain has TRBV19 and TRBJ1-3; no definite D call. Looked up from germline, CDR1 is LNHDA and CDR2 is SQIVND (reference sequence). Trimming removed 6 bases from V and 0 bases from J, with 9 bases in between. This CDR3 comprises 14 residues. The CDR3 region is CASSTLDSGNTIYF. DNA for the CDR3: TGTGCCAGTAGCACACTCGACTCTGGAAACACCATATATTTT.

The chain joins TRBV30 to TRBJ1-3, with D possibly being TRBD1 (5 bases). The CDR3 is 15 amino acids. Germline values: CDR1 GTSNPN, CDR2 SVGIG (reference sequence). V was pared by 2 bases and J by 0 bases, with 11 bases between. Written as DNA, the CDR3 is TGTGCCTGGAGTCCGCAGGGCAGCTCTGGAAACACCATATATTTT. Its protein is CAWSPQGSSGNTIYF.

The chain is built from TRBV19 and TRBJ1-1, with no clear D. With 6 bases removed from V and 5 bases from J, the gap between germline ends came to 22 bases. Germline loops: CDR1 LNHDA, CDR2 SQIVND (reference sequence). CDR3 size: 16 residues. The chain's CDR3 is CASRDFPGGERTEAFF. The CDR3, as DNA: TGTGCCAGTAGAGACTTCCCGGGTGGTGAAAGGACTGAAGCTTTCTTT.

The chain combines TRBV5-1 with TRBJ2-7, with D perhaps TRBD2 (6 bases). Germline loops: CDR1 SGHRS, CDR2 YFSETQ. This CDR3 contains 14 residues. Trimming shortened V by 0 bases and J by 4 bases, and 11 bases separated the two germline ends. DNA of the CDR3: TGCGCCAGCAGCTTGGGATGGGGGGAATACGAGCAGTACTTC. Its translation: CASSLGWGEYEQYF.

This chain links TRBV2 with TRBJ2-7; no firm D call. Trimming removed 5 bases from V and 6 bases from J, with 8 bases in between. This CDR3 has 11 residues. Germline V gene data show CDR1 as SNHLY and CDR2 as FYNNEI. CDR3 nucleotide sequence: TGTGCCAGCAGTCTCAGCGCCGAGCAGTACTTC. It yields the protein CASSLSAEQYF.

V is TRBV5-6 and J is TRBJ2-6; 8 bases line up with TRBD1. Trimming removed 4 bases from V and 0 bases from J; junction bases left unmatched: 6. The length of the CDR3 is 17 residues. The germline gives CDR1 SGHDT, CDR2 YYEEEE. In nucleotides, the CDR3 is TGTGCCAGCAGCAAGGACAGGGCACCCTCTGGGGCCAACGTCCTGACTTTC. Translation gives CASSKDRAPSGANVLTF.

CDR3 residues: CASSQVGTSYNEQFF. CDR3 sequence (DNA): TGCGCCAGCAGCCAAGTGGGGACTTCCTACAATGAGCAGTTCTTC. This chain uses TRBV4-1 with TRBJ2-1; D perhaps matches TRBD2 (6 bases). V was clipped by 1 base and J by 1 base, with 8 bases between them. Germline V gives CDR1 MGHRA, CDR2 YSYEKL. There are 15 residues in the CDR3.

V is TRBV19 and J is TRBJ1-2; TRBD1 aligns across 12 bases. With V trimmed by 5 bases and J by 3 bases, 4 bases remained unmatched. Per the germline V gene, CDR1 is LNHDA and CDR2 is SQIVND (reference sequence). The CDR3 length is 15 residues. The CDR3 loop reads CASSAGTGGDYGYTF. Written as DNA, the CDR3 is TGTGCCAGTAGTGCAGGGACAGGGGGCGACTATGGCTACACCTTC.